This T cell receptor beta chain was obtained from a study of response to subunit inactivated influenza vaccine. The V gene's germline CDR1 is LNHNV and CDR2 YYDKDF (reference sequence). Deletions cut 0 bases from V and 6 bases from J, with 11 bases between. The CDR3 spans 15 residues. TCRdb called the RT-PCR reads again in MiXCR, with one record for every CDR3 protein. The sample has 610,000 or so distinct CDR3 sequences; 14% are singletons. Sequences were derived from PBMCs from blood, sampled approximately 13 days after vaccination. The source is a man aged 45-65 years who received an inactivated influenza vaccine. This chain joins TRBV15 and TRBJ2-2, with D possibly TRBD1 on 5 matching bases. CDR3 DNA sequence: TGTGCCACCAGCAGAGACAGGGTTAAAGCCGGGGAGCTGTTTTTT. As protein: CATSRDRVKAGELFF.